These T cell receptor beta chains were read from a single sample in a study of blood T cell repertoires in COVID-19. TCRdb's table, derived via immunoSEQ multiplex PCR, lists solely in-frame clones and lacks some. The sample has tens of thousands of clones, roughly 80% seen once; the top ten hold more than 8.5%. Material: peripheral blood. All receptors come from a man in his fifties or sixties with COVID-19, enrolled during active disease. The CDR3 runs from the conserved cysteine through the conserved F or W. A D gene is named only where the DNA matches it firmly. Expanded clones get a size class; other rows say once, few or many, or leave the size out.

d_gene	v_gene	abundance	j_gene	CDR3aa	CDR3nt
.	TRBV6-5	.	TRBJ2-7	CASSSTRTSFSYEQYF	TGTGCCAGCAGTTCGACTCGGACATCCTTTTCCTACGAGCAGTACTTC
.	TRBV19	.	TRBJ1-3	CASTPDLASSGNTIYF	TGTGCCAGTACACCCGATTTAGCGAGCTCTGGAAACACCATATATTTT
.	TRBV6-2/TRBV6-3	.	TRBJ2-2	CASSLYGQNTGELFF	TGTGCCAGCAGTTTGTATGGACAGAACACCGGGGAGCTGTTTTTT
.	TRBV6-6	.	TRBJ2-1	CASSPRGASYNEQFF	TGTGCCAGCAGTCCCAGGGGGGCCTCCTACAATGAGCAGTTCTTC
TRBD2	TRBV2	.	TRBJ2-7	CASSEAGTSGYEQYF	TGTGCCAGCAGTGAAGCGGGGACTAGCGGATACGAGCAGTACTTC
.	TRBV6-1	.	TRBJ1-2	CASSDQHRSGYTF	TGTGCCAGCAGTGACCAGCACAGGTCTGGCTACACCTTC
.	TRBV30	.	TRBJ1-6	CAWNGGLYSPLHF	TGTGCCTGGAACGGGGGGCTATATTCACCCCTCCACTTT
TRBD1	TRBV30	few	TRBJ2-5	CAWSTGTGLETQYF	TGTGCCTGGAGTACCGGGACAGGGCTAGAGACCCAGTACTTC
.	TRBV5-1	.	TRBJ1-4	CASSYRGSDEKLFF	TGCGCCAGCAGCTACCGGGGGTCGGATGAAAAACTGTTTTTT
.	TRBV5-5	.	TRBJ2-3	CASSQGHNGGDTQYF	TGTGCCAGCAGCCAAGGACACAACGGGGGAGATACGCAGTATTTT
TRBD1	TRBV2	.	TRBJ2-1	CASSRQGAEVNEQFF	TGTGCCAGCAGTAGACAGGGGGCGGAGGTCAATGAGCAGTTCTTC
.	TRBV3-1/TRBV3-2	once	TRBJ2-5	CASSPPARGETQYF	TGTGCCAGCAGCCCCCCCGCGAGAGGAGAGACCCAGTACTTC
TRBD1	TRBV3-1/TRBV3-2	.	TRBJ2-5	CASSQTPTGVGETQYF	TGTGCCAGCAGCCAAACCCCCACAGGGGTAGGAGAGACCCAGTACTTC
.	TRBV19	.	TRBJ1-2	CASSRPSDTFNYGYTF	TGTGCCAGTAGTAGGCCGTCTGATACCTTTAACTATGGCTACACCTTC
TRBD2	TRBV7-2	.	TRBJ2-6	CASSSSGGTGANVLTF	TGTGCCAGCAGCTCTAGCGGGGGAACTGGGGCCAACGTCCTGACTTTC
.	TRBV6-5	few	TRBJ1-2	CASSYAPPGGNVGYTF	TGTGCCAGCAGTTACGCCCCCCCCGGGGGGAATGTGGGCTACACCTTC
TRBD2	TRBV5-5	.	TRBJ2-7	CASSAGTRLDEQYF	TGTGCCAGCAGCGCGGGGACTAGGCTTGACGAGCAGTACTTC
.	TRBV28	once	TRBJ2-5	CAAGTLRTNQETQYF	TGTGCCGCCGGAACTTTGAGGACAAACCAAGAGACCCAGTACTTC
.	TRBV27	.	TRBJ2-7	CASSLIARVLGEQYF	TGTGCCAGCAGTTTAATAGCGAGAGTGCTGGGCGAGCAGTACTTC
TRBD2	TRBV3-1/TRBV3-2	.	TRBJ2-7	CASSYNLAGVHEQYF	TGTGCCAGCAGCTATAATTTAGCGGGAGTACACGAGCAGTACTTC
.	TRBV6-4	.	TRBJ1-5	CASSALLDSSHQPQHF	TGTGCCAGCAGTGCCCTTCTGGACAGTTCGCATCAGCCCCAGCATTTT
.	TRBV7-2	.	TRBJ1-4	CASSLYQGRNEKLFF	TGTGCCAGCAGCTTATACCAGGGGCGTAATGAAAAACTGTTTTTT
TRBD2	TRBV7-8	once	TRBJ2-7	CASSLGARGARIYEQYF	TGTGCCAGCAGCTTAGGTGCGCGGGGGGCTCGGATCTACGAGCAGTACTTC
.	TRBV29-1	.	TRBJ2-1	CSVPLIYNEQFF	TGCAGCGTCCCACTCATATACAATGAGCAGTTCTTC
.	TRBV7-2	.	TRBJ1-4	CASSLGGGRNEKLFF	TGTGCCAGCAGCCTGGGCGGGGGTCGGAATGAAAAACTGTTTTTT
.	TRBV28	.	TRBJ1-1	CASSLNRRGVLNTEAFF	TGTGCCAGCAGTTTAAACAGGCGAGGTGTGTTGAACACTGAAGCTTTCTTT
TRBD1	TRBV30	.	TRBJ1-2	CAWKAGQGFFGYTF	TGTGCCTGGAAGGCTGGACAGGGGTTTTTTGGCTACACCTTC
.	TRBV11-2	.	TRBJ2-7	CASSSTGFYEQYF	TGTGCCAGCAGCTCGACAGGTTTCTACGAGCAGTACTTC
.	TRBV2	.	TRBJ1-4	CASSLDRLNEKLFF	TGTGCCAGCAGTTTAGACAGACTTAATGAAAAACTGTTTTTT
.	TRBV7-2	once	TRBJ1-4	CASSLAGLYNEKLFF	TGTGCCAGCAGCTTAGCGGGGCTCTATAATGAAAAACTGTTTTTT
.	TRBV19	.	TRBJ2-7	CASSLATSYEQYF	TGTGCCAGTAGCCTGGCAACGTCCTACGAGCAGTACTTC
.	TRBV21-1	.	TRBJ1-3	CAGQSRAENTIYF	TGTGCCGGACAATCCAGGGCGGAAAACACCATATATTTT
.	TRBV30	few	TRBJ2-1	CAWTKDFSYNEQFF	TGTGCCTGGACTAAAGATTTCTCCTACAATGAGCAGTTCTTC
TRBD2	TRBV4-1	.	TRBJ2-1	CASSQELAGGYNEQFF	TGCGCCAGCAGCCAAGAACTAGCGGGAGGGTACAATGAGCAGTTCTTC
.	TRBV30	.	TRBJ1-1	CAWRGGYTEAFF	TGTGCCTGGAGAGGGGGATATACTGAAGCTTTCTTT
.	TRBV5-4	.	TRBJ2-7	CASSFSGYEQYF	TGTGCCAGCAGCTTCTCGGGATACGAGCAGTACTTC
TRBD2	TRBV7-2	.	TRBJ2-5	CASLFERQRGRGTQYF	TGTGCCAGCTTGTTTGAAAGACAGCGGGGCCGGGGGACCCAGTACTTC
TRBD2	TRBV4-1	once	TRBJ2-7	CASSQGLAASYEQYF	TGCGCCAGCAGCCAAGGTCTAGCGGCCTCCTACGAGCAGTACTTC
TRBD2	TRBV6-1	.	TRBJ2-1	CASSESSGNYNEQFF	TGTGCCAGCAGTGAATCGAGCGGGAACTACAATGAGCAGTTCTTC
.	TRBV5-1	.	TRBJ1-5	CASSLLGQNDQPQHF	TGCGCCAGCAGCTTGTTGGGGCAGAATGATCAGCCCCAGCATTTT
.	TRBV27	many	TRBJ1-3	CASSPSYMGPGNTIYF	TGTGCCAGCAGTCCATCTTACATGGGGCCAGGAAACACCATATATTTT
TRBD1	TRBV19	.	TRBJ2-3	CASSTRQGADTQYF	TGTGCCAGTAGTACTCGACAGGGGGCGGATACGCAGTATTTT
.	TRBV30	.	TRBJ1-4	CAWSVRPGGEKLFF	TGTGCCTGGAGTGTACGTCCCGGCGGGGAAAAACTGTTTTTT
TRBD1	TRBV2	.	TRBJ2-5	CASRHQTIDREETQYF	TGTGCCAGCAGGCACCAAACGATTGACAGGGAGGAGACCCAGTACTTC
TRBD2	TRBV18	.	TRBJ2-1	CASSRTSGSSYNEQFF	TGTGCCAGCTCACGGACTAGCGGGAGCTCCTACAATGAGCAGTTCTTC
.	TRBV30	.	TRBJ2-2	CAWSSWTANTGELFF	TGTGCCTGGAGTTCGTGGACAGCGAACACCGGGGAGCTGTTTTTT
.	TRBV12-3/TRBV12-4	.	TRBJ1-2	CASSLEGNYGYTF	TGTGCCAGCAGTTTAGAGGGGAACTATGGCTACACCTTC
.	TRBV14	.	TRBJ2-2	CASSPAISGELFF	TGTGCCAGCAGCCCAGCGATTTCCGGGGAGCTGTTTTTT
.	TRBV10-3	.	TRBJ1-1	CAIRFTGTAEAFF	TGTGCCATCAGATTCACAGGGACGGCTGAAGCTTTCTTT
TRBD1	TRBV9	.	TRBJ1-4	CASSGTGFATNEKLFF	TGTGCCAGCAGCGGGACAGGATTTGCCACTAATGAAAAACTGTTTTTT
.	TRBV2	.	TRBJ1-1	CASTLGRGKLGTEAFF	TGTGCCAGCACCTTGGGAAGGGGGAAGCTTGGCACTGAAGCTTTCTTT
TRBD1	TRBV24-1	.	TRBJ1-2	CATSEPGQGAYGYTF	TGTGCCACCAGTGAACCGGGACAGGGGGCTTATGGCTACACCTTC
.	TRBV5-4	.	TRBJ2-7	CASSLESASSYEQYF	TGTGCCAGCAGCTTGGAGAGCGCCAGTTCCTACGAGCAGTACTTC